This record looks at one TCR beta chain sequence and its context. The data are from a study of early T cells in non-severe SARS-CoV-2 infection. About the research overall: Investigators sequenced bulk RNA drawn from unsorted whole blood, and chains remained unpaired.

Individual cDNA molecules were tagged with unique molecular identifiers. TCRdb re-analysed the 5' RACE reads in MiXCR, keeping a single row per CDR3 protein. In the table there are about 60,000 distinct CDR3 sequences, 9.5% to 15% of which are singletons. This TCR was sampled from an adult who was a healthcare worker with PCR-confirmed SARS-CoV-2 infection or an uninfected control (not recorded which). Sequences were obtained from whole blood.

The CDR3 DNA sequence: TGTGCCAGCAGCTTAACGGGGTCGGCCGGGGAGCTGTTTTTT. Amino acids: CASSLTGSAGELFF. The V call is TRBV7-9, the J call TRBJ2-2; tentatively, D is TRBD2 (5 bases). Between the trimmed V and J ends, which lost 2 bases and 6 bases, there was a span of 10 bases. Germline assignment: CDR1 SEHNR and CDR2 FQNEAQ (reference sequence). This CDR3 has 14 residues.